The 14 T cell receptor beta chains reported below all come from one sample, sequenced in a study of blood T cells in healthy people across ages. Combining a sample-barcoded 5' primer with a J-beta primer mix, a second PCR ran for about 7 to 11 cycles. TCRdb re-called the 5' RACE reads with MiXCR, one entry per CDR3 protein. Among over 700,000 distinct CDR3 sequences listed, about 25% were seen once. The same specimen was also included in a second study, on T cells of mothers and their children.

Sample: blood. Source of these receptors: a boy younger than 18 in good health.

This clonotype was detected a few times. V is TRBV5-6 and J is TRBJ2-5; 7 bases map to TRBD1. TRBJ2-7 matches the DNA end more closely, so the J call is doubtful. Germline CDR1 is SGHDT and CDR2 is YYEEEE. The CDR3 covers 15 residues. For the CDR3, the DNA is TGTGCCAGCAGCTTGGCCCGGGACAGACCCTACGAGCAGTACTTC. Its translation: CASSLARDRPYEQYF.

The CDR3 DNA sequence: TGTGCCATCAGTGACAGGGTCTCAGATACGCAGTATTTT. Its translation: CAISDRVSDTQYF. The gene calls are TRBV10-3 and TRBJ2-3; the D gene is possibly TRBD1 (5 bases). Trimming took off 3 bases at V and 4 bases at J, with 8 bases between the two ends. CDR3 length equals 13 residues. Germline loops: CDR1 ENHRY, CDR2 SYGVKD.

The chain links TRBV24-1 to TRBJ2-7, with TRBD1 matching 9 bases. V lost 2 bases to trimming and J lost 4 bases; unmatched junction nucleotides: 5. This CDR3 comprises 15 residues. Per germline, CDR1 KGHDR and CDR2 SFDVKD. CDR3 sequence: CATSDSRTGEYEQYF. The CDR3 coding sequence is TGTGCCACCAGTGATTCCAGGACAGGGGAATACGAGCAGTACTTC.

The V and J genes are TRBV10-2 and TRBJ2-1; 7 nucleotides agree with TRBD1. The CDR3 length is 11 residues. The germline CDR1 and CDR2 sequences are WSHSY and SAAADI. V shed 8 bases and J 8 bases; nucleotides not matched to a gene: 3. DNA for the CDR3: TGCGCCAGCCACAGGGGCCATGAGCAGTTCTTC. Protein: CASHRGHEQFF.

This clonotype was counted between two and nine times. The CDR3 sequence: CASSLGSAEQYF. CDR3 nucleotide sequence: TGTGCCAGCAGCTTGGGCTCCGCGGAGCAGTACTTC. The chain joins TRBV7-9 to TRBJ2-7; D gene ambiguous. The length of the CDR3 is 12 residues. Looked up from germline, CDR1 is SEHNR and CDR2 is FQNEAQ (reference sequence). The ends were cut back, 3 bases at V and 7 bases at J, with 10 bases in the middle.

The chain combines TRBV20-1 with TRBJ2-2; D is undetermined. V shed 0 bases and J shed 0 bases, with 11 bases lying between them. Germline CDR1 reads DFQATT; CDR2 reads SNEGSKA (reference sequence). This CDR3 comprises 16 residues. CDR3 sequence reads: CSAREGRLTNTGELFF. In nucleotides, the CDR3 is TGCAGTGCTAGAGAAGGAAGGCTGACGAACACCGGGGAGCTGTTTTTT.

The CDR3 region has the DNA TGTGCCAGCAGTTACTCGGAACAGGGATACGAGCAGTACTTC. Protein: CASSYSEQGYEQYF. The chain is built from TRBV6-5 and TRBJ2-7; TRBD1 is a possible D gene (6 bases). Looked up from germline, CDR1 is MNHEY and CDR2 is SVGAGI. The CDR3 extends over 14 amino acids. V was clipped by 0 bases and J by 4 bases, with 10 bases between them.

This clonotype has a handful of counts. The J gene is TRBJ1-4, the V gene TRBV6-5, with D possibly matching TRBD1 (6 bases). The CDR3 covers 15 residues. Germline CDR1 is MNHEY and CDR2 is SVGAGI. Trimming cost V 6 bases and J 7 bases, with 18 bases left between them. CDR3 region: CASSQTGARGEKLFF. The CDR3, as DNA: TGTGCCAGCAGCCAAACGGGGGCGAGGGGTGAAAAACTGTTTTTT.

This clonotype was detected a few times. V and J are TRBV2 and TRBJ2-5; 14 nucleotides align to TRBD2. The J call may not be correct, given that the DNA end is closer to TRBJ2-1. Germline CDR1 is SNHLY and CDR2 is FYNNEI. CDR3 length: 17 residues. As DNA, the CDR3 is TGTGCCAGCAGTGAAGTAATTCGGACTAGCGGGAGGAATGAGCAGTTCTTC. This codes for CASSEVIRTSGRNEQFF.

The sample holds one count of this clonotype. The chain employs TRBV28 and TRBJ1-1; D may be TRBD1 (5 bases). The CDR3 is 13 residues long. Germline CDR1 and CDR2: MDHEN and SYDVKM. With 2 bases removed from V and 4 bases from J, the gap between germline ends came to 8 bases. The chain's CDR3 is CASSLDSFTEAFF. The DNA for the CDR3 is TGTGCCAGCAGTTTAGACAGTTTCACTGAAGCTTTCTTT.

The rearrangement uses TRBV6-1 and TRBJ1-2, with D tentatively TRBD1 (5 bases). Germline V gene sequence: CDR1 MNHNS, CDR2 SASEGT. V was trimmed by 3 bases and J by 4 bases, leaving 18 bases between them. The CDR3 is 16 amino acids. The CDR3 DNA reads TGTGCCAGCAGTGACTATAGGGGCCTTTACCTCTATGGCTACACCTTC. Its protein product is CASSDYRGLYLYGYTF.

This clonotype has only a few counts. The V call is TRBV6-2 or TRBV6-3, the J call TRBJ2-2; perhaps TRBD2 as D (5 bases). Germline V lookup: CDR1 MNHEY, CDR2 SVGEGT. The CDR3 is 13 amino acids. Trimming pared 6 bases from V and 6 bases from J, leaving 11 bases between. The CDR3 here is CASRVGVPGELFF. CDR3 nucleotide sequence: TGTGCCAGCAGGGTCGGGGTTCCCGGGGAGCTGTTTTTT.

This clonotype was observed a few times. In DNA form, the CDR3 reads TGCAGCGCTAAAGGGGCGCTCGGCAGGGCGGATGAGCAGTTCTTC. It codes for CSAKGALGRADEQFF. The chain employs TRBV29-1 and TRBJ2-1, with D perhaps TRBD1 (5 bases). The length of the CDR3 is 15 residues. Trimming took 7 bases from V and 8 from J, leaving 24 bases between them. Per germline, CDR1 SQVTM and CDR2 ANQGSEA.

This chain joins TRBV6-5 and TRBJ2-7, with D perhaps TRBD1 (6 bases). Trimming shortened V by 0 bases and J by 3 bases, and 18 bases separated the two germline ends. The CDR3 contains 17 residues. Germline V gene lookup returns CDR1 MNHEY and CDR2 SVGAGI. CDR3 loop: CASSYSMVAGESYEQYF. The CDR3 DNA reads TGTGCCAGCAGTTACTCAATGGTGGCAGGGGAAAGCTACGAGCAGTACTTC.